These 21 T cell receptor beta chains came from one sample sequenced in a study of cytomegalovirus exposure and HLA in healthy donors. The PCR was carried out with 60 Vbeta primers and 13 Jbeta primers. Using immunoSEQ multiplex PCR, the repertoire was profiled, and TCRdb retains in-frame clones only, with some absent. The sample includes a few hundred thousand clones, 80% to 90% of them seen just once. The sequencing sample was made of PBMCs. The receptors shown here come from a man aged 25 to 45 in good health and CMV-seronegative.

The rearrangement joins TRBV13 to TRBJ2-1, with 8 bases identical to TRBD1. Trimming removed 11 bases from V and 6 bases from J; junction bases left unmatched: 15. Looked up from germline, CDR1 is PRHDT and CDR2 is FYEKMQ (reference sequence). The CDR3 sequence is 15 residues long. The CDR3 DNA sequence: TGTGCCGACGGACAGGGTCCCATCCCCTTCAATGAGCAGTTCTTC. Translated, it gives CADGQGPIPFNEQFF.

The V call is TRBV5-4, the J call TRBJ1-2, with D uncertain. CDR1 SGHNT and CDR2 YYREEE come from the germline V gene (reference sequence). Trimming left V 2 bases short and J 2 bases short, with 22 bases between. CDR3 length: 18 amino acids. The CDR3 DNA follows: TGTGCCAGCAGCTTCTCATTGTCGGGGTCGAGGCTGAACTATGGCTACACCTTC. Translating gives CASSFSLSGSRLNYGYTF.

The genes are TRBV6-5 and TRBJ1-2; tentative D call: TRBD1 (5 bases). The CDR3 is made up of 11 amino acids. Between the trimmed V and J ends, which lost 7 bases and 7 bases, there was a span of 10 bases. In germline, CDR1 is MNHEY, CDR2 SVGAGI. This CDR3 is CASTEGSGYTF. In DNA form, the CDR3 reads TGTGCCAGCACGGAGGGGTCTGGCTACACCTTC.

The chain joins TRBV21-1 to TRBJ1-1; whether TRBD1, the table's D call, matches the DNA was not checked. TRBV21-1 is noted as a pseudogene. CDR3 size: 15 residues. The CDR3 loop reads CASSKDQGASAEAFF. The CDR3 DNA is TGTGCCAGCAGCAAAGATCAGGGGGCATCGGCTGAAGCTTTCTTT.

In its sample, this clone was seen once. This chain links TRBV2 with TRBJ2-7; possible D gene TRBD1, 6 bases. V lost 5 bases and J 2 bases, leaving 13 bases between the germline ends. CDR1 and CDR2 from the germline V gene are SNHLY and FYNNEI. The CDR3 extends over 14 amino acids. The CDR3 nucleotides read TGTGCCAGCAGTATCGAACAGGGACCCTACGAGCAGTACTTC. Its translation is CASSIEQGPYEQYF.

The rearrangement uses TRBV6-5 and TRBJ2-3, with D perhaps TRBD2 (5 bases). V was pared by 6 bases and J by 4 bases, with 14 bases between. Germline lookup yields CDR1 MNHEY and CDR2 SVGAGI. The CDR3 is 14 residues long. The CDR3 is CASRKLGGADTQYF. The CDR3 bases are TGTGCCAGCAGAAAACTAGGAGGAGCAGATACGCAGTATTTT.

CDR3 in amino acids: CASSDRVKNTEAFF. For the CDR3, the DNA is TGTGCCAGCAGCGACAGGGTTAAGAATACTGAAGCTTTCTTT. J is TRBJ1-1 and V is TRBV7-6; 7 bases fit TRBD1. V lost 5 bases and J lost 5; bases outside the gene matches: 8. Germline V gene sequence: CDR1 SGHVS, CDR2 FNYEAQ. The CDR3 is made up of 14 amino acids.

The chain employs TRBV19 and TRBJ2-7; TRBD1 agrees at 9 bases. V gave up 6 bases and J gave up 8 bases; unmatched junction bases: 11. The CDR3 length is 14 residues. Germline loops: CDR1 LNHDA, CDR2 SQIVND (reference sequence). The CDR3 DNA sequence: TGTGCCAGTAGCCCGGGACAGGGACCAGGGAAGCAGTACTTC. It encodes CASSPGQGPGKQYF.

The chain joins TRBV5-1 to TRBJ2-7, with D possibly being TRBD2 (6 bases). Germline values: CDR1 SGHRS, CDR2 YFSETQ. V was shortened by 4 bases and J by 2 bases, with 16 bases between the two germline ends. CDR3 length equals 15 residues. The DNA of the CDR3 is TGCGCCAGCAGCCCAGGCGGGGAGTACCCCTACGAGCAGTACTTC. It codes for CASSPGGEYPYEQYF.

This rearrangement joins TRBV6-1 to TRBJ1-1, with D maybe TRBD1 (6 bases). The germline CDR1 and CDR2 sequences are MNHNS and SASEGT. This CDR3 contains 15 residues. V dropped 6 bases and J dropped 4 bases, with 18 bases sitting between them. CDR3 sequence: CASRRLLQGSTEAFF. CDR3 nucleotide sequence: TGTGCCAGCAGGCGCCTCCTTCAGGGGAGCACTGAAGCTTTCTTT.

This chain links TRBV2 with TRBJ1-2; perhaps TRBD1 as D (5 bases). V was pared by 1 base and J by 11 bases, with 11 bases between. This CDR3 is 12 amino acids long. Germline values: CDR1 SNHLY, CDR2 FYNNEI. CDR3 sequence (DNA): TGTGCCAGCAGTGAAGGACGGGGGGGGTACACCTTC. Residues: CASSEGRGGYTF.

This clone was detected a few times. The rearrangement links TRBV6-5 to TRBJ1-5, with TRBD1 matching over 7 bases. CDR1 is MNHEY and CDR2 is SVGAGI in the germline V gene. This CDR3 has 14 amino acids. The junction had 7 bases not matched to a gene; V was cut back by 4 bases and J by 7 bases. The CDR3 protein is CASSLTGLKQPQHF. CDR3 coding DNA: TGTGCCAGCAGTTTGACAGGGTTGAAACAGCCCCAGCATTTT.

The CDR3 region is CASSPLSNQPQHF. As DNA, the CDR3 is TGTGCCAGCAGTCCTCTTAGCAATCAGCCCCAGCATTTT. The V and J genes are TRBV28 and TRBJ1-5; D is unresolved. Germline assignment: CDR1 MDHEN and CDR2 SYDVKM. The length of the CDR3 is 13 residues. Trimming pared 5 bases from V and 0 bases from J, leaving 5 bases between.

This clone was counted only a few times. The chain recombines TRBV28 with TRBJ2-7; 9 positions agree with TRBD1. The CDR3 totals 12 residues. The germline V gene has CDR1 MDHEN and CDR2 SYDVKM. The junction had 4 bases not matched to a gene; V was cut back by 10 bases and J by 3 bases. The CDR3 DNA sequence: TGTGCCACCGGGGGACAGGGCTACGAGCAGTACTTC. As protein: CATGGQGYEQYF.

The rearrangement uses TRBV27 and TRBJ2-3, with a possible D match to TRBD2 (5 bases). The CDR3 has 19 residues. In germline, CDR1 is MNHEY, CDR2 SMNVEV (reference sequence). V was trimmed by 8 bases and J by 2 bases, leaving 29 bases between them. The CDR3 spells CASSVYGWDGGSNTDTQYF. CDR3 DNA: TGTGCCAGCTCAGTTTACGGATGGGATGGCGGGTCCAACACAGATACGCAGTATTTT.

This chain links TRBV27 with TRBJ2-2, with TRBD2 matching 11 bases. The CDR3 runs 19 residues. CDR1 and CDR2 (germline): MNHEY, SMNVEV (reference sequence). V was clipped by 3 bases and J by 7 bases; unmatched bases: 16. The CDR3 nucleotides read TGTGCCAGCAGTTTGGGCTCCCGGCTAGCGGGGGGAGACATCGGGGAGCTGTTTTTT. Protein: CASSLGSRLAGGDIGELFF.

This chain connects TRBV18 to TRBJ2-7; 10 nucleotides align to TRBD1. Germline lookup yields CDR1 KGHSH and CDR2 LQKENI. J lost 5 bases, V lost 1 base, and 11 bases had no gene match. The CDR3 contains 17 residues. In nucleotides, the CDR3 is TGTGCCAGCTCACCACAAGTAGGTGGGACAGGGGACCACGAGCAGTACTTC. Its protein product is CASSPQVGGTGDHEQYF.

This clone was detected only once. This chain uses TRBV2 with TRBJ2-7, with D tentatively TRBD2 (6 bases). The CDR3 is 11 amino acids. The germline gives CDR1 SNHLY, CDR2 FYNNEI. V shed 3 bases and J shed 11 bases, with 11 bases lying between them. The CDR3 reads CASSDRGGKYF. The CDR3 DNA reads as TGTGCCAGCAGTGATCGAGGAGGGAAGTACTTC.

This clone was picked up one time. CDR3 nucleotide sequence: TGTGCCAGCAGCTTAGGGGGTCTAGACTATGGCTACACCTTC. Protein sequence: CASSLGGLDYGYTF. The chain combines TRBV13 with TRBJ1-2; no firm D call. There are 14 residues in the CDR3. The V gene's germline CDR1 is PRHDT and CDR2 FYEKMQ (reference sequence). Trimming stripped 0 bases from V and 3 bases from J, with 8 bases between.

This chain uses TRBV2 with TRBJ1-2; perhaps TRBD1 as D (6 bases). Trimming cost V 6 bases and J 2 bases, with 22 bases left between them. Germline V CDR1 and CDR2: SNHLY, FYNNEI. The CDR3 is 17 residues long. CDR3 DNA sequence: TGTGCCAGCAGGAGGGGGGGAACAGGGAACTCCAACTATGGCTACACCTTC. Amino acid sequence: CASRRGGTGNSNYGYTF.

The genes are TRBV7-9 and TRBJ1-2; weak D call: TRBD1 (5 bases). The CDR3 is 15 amino acids. CDR1 is SEHNR and CDR2 is FQNEAQ in the germline V gene (reference sequence). V lost 1 base and J 4 bases, leaving 13 bases between the germline ends. The CDR3, as DNA: TGTGCCAGCAGCTTAGAGTTGGGGGGGAGCTATGGCTACACCTTC. Amino acids: CASSLELGGSYGYTF.